Shown below are 6 T cell receptor beta chains from a single sample sequenced in a study of shared clonotypes between healthy human individuals. Naive CD8 cells, CD45RO-negative and positively selected for CCR7, excluded terminally differentiated effector memory CD45RA+ cells. Sequenced by immunoSEQ multiplex PCR; TCRdb stores in-frame clones only, minus some. The sample records around 1.9 million clones, 93% being singletons. The source material was naive CD8+ T cells from PBMCs. All receptors come from a man aged 18 to 30 in good health. Some clones in this sample may be carry-over from other donors' samples.

The chain recombines TRBV4-1 with TRBJ2-7, with TRBD2 identical over 11 bases. CDR1 is MGHRA and CDR2 is YSYEKL in the germline V gene. Germline trimming cut 8 bases from V and 2 bases from J; bases unmatched to any gene: 17. The CDR3 runs 18 residues. CDR3 DNA sequence: TGCGCCAGCTCCAACAGCGTTCGACTAGCGGGGATTACCTACGAGCAGTACTTC. Residues: CASSNSVRLAGITYEQYF.

About this clone itself: This sample includes further DNA sequences coding for the same CDR3. V usage is TRBV27 and J usage is TRBJ2-3; D ambiguous. CDR3 length equals 13 residues. The germline gives CDR1 MNHEY, CDR2 SMNVEV (reference sequence). V was pared by 4 bases and J by 3 bases, with 8 bases between. The CDR3 DNA is TGTGCCAGCAGTTCCCCACGGACAGATACGCAGTATTTT. Translation: CASSSPRTDTQYF.

The chain employs TRBV2 and TRBJ2-7; no firm D call. Germline V lookup: CDR1 SNHLY, CDR2 FYNNEI. The ends were cut back, 11 bases at V and 4 bases at J, with 15 bases in the middle. There are 12 residues in the CDR3. CDR3 nucleotide sequence: TGTGCCGAACAACGAGTCACTTACGAGCAGTACTTC. Its protein product is CAEQRVTYEQYF.

This clone occurred once. V and J are TRBV7-6 and TRBJ2-2, with 10 bases fitting TRBD1. There are 17 residues in the CDR3. J gave up 7 bases and V 6 bases, and 14 bases lay outside the gene matches. Germline V gives CDR1 SGHVS, CDR2 FNYEAQ. The CDR3 bases are TGTGCCAGCAGACCTAATCCGGGACAGGGGTTCATCGGGGAGCTGTTTTTT. It codes for CASRPNPGQGFIGELFF.

To note about this clone: The sample carries other DNA sequences with the same CDR3. The genes are TRBV11-2 and TRBJ2-1, with 9 bases fitting TRBD2. CDR1 is SGHAT, CDR2 FQNNGV, per germline. Losses at the gene ends were 2 bases for V and 3 bases for J; bases not matched to a gene: 5. CDR3 length equals 16 residues. The chain's CDR3 is CASSLSGTSFYNEQFF. CDR3 bases: TGTGCCAGCAGCTTAAGTGGGACTAGCTTCTACAATGAGCAGTTCTTC. The whole variable domain, remainder taken from reference TRBV11-2 and TRBJ2-1, is EAGVAQSPRYKIIEKRQSVAFWCNPISGHATLYWYQQILGQGPKLLIQFQNNGVVDDSQLPKDRFSAERLKGVDSTLKIQPAKLEDSAVYLCASSLSGTSFYNEQFFGPGTRLTVL.

The chain couples TRBV6-1 to TRBJ2-2; D unclear. CDR3 length: 13 residues. Germline CDR1 and CDR2: MNHNS and SASEGT. The ends were cut back, 2 bases at V and 7 bases at J, with 8 bases in the middle. The CDR3 reads CASSELWDGELFF. CDR3 sequence (DNA): TGTGCCAGCAGTGAACTCTGGGACGGGGAGCTGTTTTTT.